The T cell receptor beta chain under discussion was sequenced for a study of cytomegalovirus exposure and HLA in healthy donors. 13 Jbeta primers and 60 Vbeta primers were used for the PCR. The assay was immunoSEQ multiplex PCR, and TCRdb's table has in-frame clones only and misses some. The table has 210,000 or so clones, 85% seen once; the top ten hold 1% to 1.5%. Study-wide findings and caveats: As a later analysis showed, a missense DCLRE1C variant was linked to trimming of TCR beta V- and J-genes.

Germline loops: CDR1 SNHLY, CDR2 FYNNEI. This CDR3 comprises 14 residues. Trimming stripped 5 bases from V and 16 bases from J, with 24 bases between. As to this clone: Its matching antigen is unknown.

The chain links TRBV2 to TRBJ2-1, with D possibly TRBD2 on 6 matching bases. The sequence was obtained from a human donor in good health. What was sequenced was PBMCs. CDR3 nucleotides: TGTGCCAGCAGTACCGGGACTGCTCTCGGCCAACACTTCTTC. Residues: CASSTGTALGQHFF.